The 20 T cell receptor beta chains listed next were all sequenced from one sample in a study of Tregs in tolerant kidney transplant recipients. Recipients received nonmyeloablative bone marrow transplants from related graft donors, with transient mixed chimerism. Profiling relied on immunoSEQ multiplex PCR, and the TCRdb table lists in-frame clones only, not all of them. The sample includes under 3,000 clones. The sample here was CD8+ T cells from blood (PBMCs), taken 6 months after the transplant. The receptors derive from a human patient who received a combined kidney and bone marrow transplant. The graft donor may be the source of some T cells.

As to this clone: The CDR3 is cut off 3 residues early in the read; its end comes from the germline J gene. V gene TRBV11-2 combines with J gene TRBJ2-7, with 7 bases aligning to TRBD1. CDR3 length: 14 amino acids. Looked up from germline, CDR1 is SGHAT and CDR2 is FQNNGV. V was pared by 5 bases and J by 2 bases, with 6 bases of the junction left unmatched. CDR3 loop: CASSHRTGPYEQYF. Partial CDR3 DNA: TGTGCCAGCAGCCACCGGACAGGACCCTACGAG.

A note on this clone: The read terminates 3 residues ahead of where the CDR3 ends, so the germline J gene completes it. V and J are TRBV30 and TRBJ2-1, with 10 bases aligning to TRBD2. Trimming cost V 7 bases and J 2 bases; bases outside gene matches: 5. This CDR3 has 14 amino acids. Germline CDR1 and CDR2: GTSNPN and SVGIG (reference sequence). The sequenced CDR3 bases are TGTGCCTCCTCTAGCGGGAGTACCTACAATGAG. Translation gives CASSSGSTYNE. The full CDR3 sequence reads CASSSGSTYNEQFF.

Incomplete CDR3 DNA: TGTGCCATCAGTGAACTAGCGGGAGAGACCATCTCCTACGAG. Amino acids: CAISELAGETISYE. The CDR3 in its entirety is CAISELAGETISYEQYF. This chain links TRBV10-3 with TRBJ2-7; 11 bases align to TRBD2. The sequence runs out 3 residues before the end of the CDR3; the remainder is reconstructed from the germline J gene. The J segment lost 0 bases and the V segment lost 3 bases, leaving 7 bases of the junction unmatched. The CDR3 has 17 amino acids. Germline CDR1 reads ENHRY; CDR2 reads SYGVKD.

Worth noting for this clone: The read is 3 residues too short to cover the CDR3 end, so that end is filled in from the germline J gene. The V and J genes are TRBV19 and TRBJ2-7; a weak D match, TRBD2 (5 bases). The germline V gene encodes CDR1 LNHDA and CDR2 SQIVND (reference sequence). This CDR3 comprises 13 residues. The V and J ends lost 4 bases and 3 bases respectively, with 10 bases between them. The CDR3 spells CASSRASNYEQYF. The CDR3 bases that were read are TGTGCCAGTAGTAGGGCTAGCAACTACGAG.

On this clone itself: From the germline J gene comes the end of the CDR3, since the read stops 3 residues before it. The chain uses TRBV19 and TRBJ2-2; 7 bases align to TRBD2. This CDR3 is 15 amino acids long. V gave up 7 bases and J gave up 5 bases; unmatched junction bases: 10. Germline V gives CDR1 LNHDA, CDR2 SQIVND (reference sequence). CDR3 region: CASTPWEGYTGELFF. CDR3 bases read: TGTGCCAGTACCCCCTGGGAGGGGTATACCGGGGAG. The whole variable domain, remainder taken from reference TRBV19 and TRBJ2-2, is DGGITQSPKYLFRKEGQNVTLSCEQNLNHDAMYWYRQDPGQGLRLIYYSQIVNDFQKGDIAEGYSVSREKKESFPLTVTSAQKNPTAFYLCASTPWEGYTGELFFGEGSRLTVL.

As regards this clone: Sequencing ends 3 residues short of the CDR3 end; the germline J gene provides the rest. The chain uses TRBV7-9 and TRBJ1-4; D is uncertain. Per the germline V gene, CDR1 is SEHNR and CDR2 is FQNEAQ (reference sequence). This CDR3 contains 15 residues. The V and J ends lost 1 base and 7 bases respectively, with 13 bases between them. CDR3 in amino acids: CASSLGARRSEKLFF. The sequenced part of the CDR3 DNA is TGTGCCAGCAGCTTAGGGGCCCGCCGAAGTGAAAAA.

As for this clone: The CDR3 is cut off 3 residues early in the read; its end comes from the germline J gene. V is TRBV5-6 and J is TRBJ1-2; D might be TRBD1 (5 bases). The CDR3 has 14 amino acids. Germline loops: CDR1 SGHDT, CDR2 YYEEEE. CDR3 residues: CASRLLQGTNEYTF. The CDR3 bases that were read are TGTGCCAGCAGGTTACTGCAGGGAACGAATGAG.

On this clone itself: The read stops 3 residues short of the end of the CDR3; the missing end is completed from the germline J gene. This rearrangement joins TRBV28 to TRBJ1-3; 7 bases line up with TRBD1. The CDR3 totals 14 residues. From germline, CDR1 is MDHEN and CDR2 SYDVKM. The trim removed 3 bases at V and 2 bases at J, leaving 1 base unmatched. CDR3 sequence reads: CASSFRGTGNTIYF. CDR3 DNA, as far as it was read: TGTGCCAGCAGTTTCAGGGGGACTGGAAACACC.

As for this clone: The CDR3 goes on 3 residues after the read ends, and that part is filled in from the germline J gene. The chain couples TRBV20-1 to TRBJ2-1; TRBD1 might be the D (6 bases). V shed 0 bases and J shed 9 bases, with 18 bases lying between them. This CDR3 is 15 amino acids long. CDR1 is DFQATT and CDR2 is SNEGSKA in the germline V gene (reference sequence). The CDR3 protein is CSARDGSQGKVEQFF. The sequenced part of the CDR3 DNA is TGCAGTGCTAGAGATGGTTCGCAGGGGAAGGTTGAG.

A remark on this clone: Coverage ceases 3 residues before the CDR3 finishes, and the germline J gene fills in the end. J is TRBJ1-6 and V is TRBV27, with TRBD1 matching over 8 bases. Germline values: CDR1 MNHEY, CDR2 SMNVEV (reference sequence). V lost 4 bases and J lost 7; bases outside the gene matches: 0. The CDR3 runs to 13 residues. The CDR3 loop is CASSWDRNSPLHF. The sequenced CDR3 bases are TGTGCCAGCAGTTGGGACAGGAATTCACCC.

Note on this clone: The read terminates 3 residues before the CDR3 end, so the remaining end is supplied by the germline J gene. The chain is built from TRBV13 and TRBJ2-1; TRBD1 agrees at 7 bases. V was pared by 5 bases and J by 3 bases, with 10 bases of the junction left unmatched. This CDR3 spans 16 amino acids. Germline CDR1 PRHDT, CDR2 FYEKMQ (reference sequence). The sequenced part of the CDR3 DNA is TGTGCCAGCAGCCCTGCAGGGGGTTTAGACTACAATGAG. This sequence encodes CASSPAGGLDYNE. The complete CDR3 reads CASSPAGGLDYNEQFF.

Details on this clone: The read ends 3 residues shy of where the CDR3 ends; the end is completed using the germline J gene. The chain is built from TRBV6-2 or TRBV6-3 and TRBJ2-1; 7 bases are a match to TRBD1. V trimming: 6 bases; J trimming: 4 bases; junction bases outside the gene matches: 6. Germline values: CDR1 MNHEY, CDR2 SVGEGT. The CDR3 consists of 14 residues. The CDR3 DNA, read in part, is TGTGCCAGCAGGTCGACAGGGTTTTACAATGAG. Protein sequence: CASRSTGFYNE. The full CDR3 sequence reads CASRSTGFYNEQFF.

In the case of this clone: The read halts 3 residues ahead of the CDR3 end, with the missing end drawn from the germline J gene. The rearrangement uses TRBV10-3 and TRBJ2-7; D is perhaps TRBD2 (6 bases). In germline, CDR1 is ENHRY, CDR2 SYGVKD. The CDR3 length is 15 residues. V lost 1 base to trimming and J lost 5 bases, with 15 bases between them. The CDR3 sequence: CAISELAEATHEQYF. CDR3 DNA (partial): TGTGCCATCAGTGAGTTAGCGGAGGCCACCCACGAG.

With regard to this clone: The observed sequence ends 3 residues before the CDR3 terminus, with the missing tail filled in from the germline J gene. The V gene is TRBV20-1, the J gene TRBJ1-5, with 10 bases aligning to TRBD1. V gave up 6 bases and J gave up 6 bases; unmatched junction bases: 8. CDR3 length: 14 amino acids. Germline loops: CDR1 DFQATT, CDR2 SNEGSKA (reference sequence). The CDR3 bases that were read are TGCAGTGCCTATCCGGGACAGGGGTTTCAGCCC. It translates to CSAYPGQGFQP. The whole CDR3 reads CSAYPGQGFQPQHF.

About this clone: The read terminates 3 residues before the CDR3 end, so the remaining end is supplied by the germline J gene. The chain joins TRBV7-2 to TRBJ2-7; 9 nucleotides agree with TRBD2. Unmatched junction bases numbered 8, after V lost 0 bases and J lost 2 bases. The CDR3 spans 17 residues. CDR1 is SGHTA, CDR2 FQGNSA, per germline. The part of the CDR3 DNA that was read is TGTGCCAGCAGCTTAGCAGGGATAGCGGGAGATGCCTACGAG. This sequence encodes CASSLAGIAGDAYE. The whole CDR3 is CASSLAGIAGDAYEQYF.

Points on this clone: The read gets to within 3 residues of the CDR3 end, and the germline J gene fills in the rest. The rearrangement links TRBV29-1 to TRBJ1-2; 9 nucleotides agree with TRBD1. J was trimmed by 5 bases and V by 6 bases; bases with no gene match: 7. This CDR3 spans 13 amino acids. Per the germline V gene, CDR1 is SQVTM and CDR2 is ANQGSEA. The DNA read from the CDR3 is TGCAGCGTCCCAGCAGACAGGGGGTATGGC. It is translated as CSVPADRGYG. The full CDR3 protein is CSVPADRGYGYTF. Complete variable domain (other parts from reference TRBV29-1 and TRBJ1-2): SAVISQKPSRDICQRGTSLTIQCQVDSQVTMMFWYRQQPGQSLTLIATANQGSEATYESGFVIDKFPISRPNLTFSTLTVSNMSPEDSSIYLCSVPADRGYGYTFGSGTRLTVV.

Turning to this clone: The read ends 3 residues shy of where the CDR3 ends; the end is completed using the germline J gene. The rearrangement joins TRBV18 to TRBJ2-1; D ambiguous. Looked up from germline, CDR1 is KGHSH and CDR2 is LQKENI. The ends were cut back, 2 bases at V and 3 bases at J, with 11 bases in the middle. The CDR3 is 15 residues long. CDR3 sequence: CASSPVTNIYNEQFF. The sequenced CDR3 bases are TGTGCCAGCTCACCAGTAACTAACATCTACAATGAG.

Details on this clone: The CDR3 end lies 3 residues beyond the end of the read and is filled in from the germline J gene. The rearrangement uses TRBV5-4 and TRBJ1-6, with 9 bases aligning to TRBD1. The length of the CDR3 is 14 residues. The ends lost 3 bases at V and 9 bases at J; junction bases unmatched: 4. Germline V gene data show CDR1 as SGHNT and CDR2 as YYREEE (reference sequence). The part of the CDR3 DNA that was read is TGTGCCAGCAGCTCCGACAGGGGGAGTTCACCC. Translation: CASSSDRGSSP. In full, the CDR3 reads CASSSDRGSSPLHF.

In regard to this clone: The CDR3 end lies 3 residues beyond the end of the read and is filled in from the germline J gene. The rearrangement joins TRBV29-1 to TRBJ2-7, with D possibly matching TRBD1 (6 bases). With 1 base removed from V and 1 base from J, the gap between germline ends came to 14 bases. The CDR3 sequence is 15 residues long. Germline V gives CDR1 SQVTM, CDR2 ANQGSEA. The CDR3 sequence: CSVEVFHRESYEQYF. The sequenced part of the CDR3 DNA is TGCAGCGTTGAAGTTTTCCACAGGGAGTCCTACGAG.

This clone ranks as medium-sized (0.01 to 0.1%) in terms of frequency. The observed sequence ends 3 residues before the CDR3 terminus, with the missing tail filled in from the germline J gene. This sequence joins TRBV4-1 and TRBJ2-7, with TRBD2 as a possible D gene (5 bases). Trimming cost V 0 bases and J 3 bases, with 12 bases left between them. The CDR3 totals 15 residues. The germline gives CDR1 MGHRA, CDR2 YSYEKL. CDR3 DNA (partial): TGCGCCAGCAGCCAAGATGACGGAGGCGGCTACGAG. It codes for CASSQDDGGGYE. Given in full, the CDR3 is CASSQDDGGGYEQYF.